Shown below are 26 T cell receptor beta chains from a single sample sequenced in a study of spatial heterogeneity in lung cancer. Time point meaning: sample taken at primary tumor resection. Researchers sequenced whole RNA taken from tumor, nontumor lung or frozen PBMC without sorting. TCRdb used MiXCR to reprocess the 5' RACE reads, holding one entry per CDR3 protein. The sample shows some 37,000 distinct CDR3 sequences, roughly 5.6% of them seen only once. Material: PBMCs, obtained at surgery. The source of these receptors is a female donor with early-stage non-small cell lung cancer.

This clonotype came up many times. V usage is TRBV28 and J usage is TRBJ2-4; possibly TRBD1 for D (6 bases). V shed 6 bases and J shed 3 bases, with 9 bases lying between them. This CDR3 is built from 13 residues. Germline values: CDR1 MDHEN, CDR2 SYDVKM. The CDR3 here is CASRGTFKNIQYF. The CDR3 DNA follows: TGTGCCAGCAGGGGGACATTCAAAAACATTCAGTACTTC.

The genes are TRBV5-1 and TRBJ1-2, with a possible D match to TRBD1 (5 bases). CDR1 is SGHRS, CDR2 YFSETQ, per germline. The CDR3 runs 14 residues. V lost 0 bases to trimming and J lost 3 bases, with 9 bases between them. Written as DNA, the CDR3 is TGCGCCAGCAGCTTGGCCGGGGGTTACTATGGCTACACCTTC. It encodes CASSLAGGYYGYTF.

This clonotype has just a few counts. The CDR3 protein is CASSKDHRDYQETQYF. Here the CDR3 DNA reads TGTGCCAGCAGCAAAGACCACAGGGACTACCAAGAGACCCAGTACTTC. V gene TRBV21-1 combines with J gene TRBJ2-5; the tabulated D call, TRBD1, remains unverified against the DNA. TRBV21-1 is a pseudogene locus. This CDR3 spans 16 amino acids.

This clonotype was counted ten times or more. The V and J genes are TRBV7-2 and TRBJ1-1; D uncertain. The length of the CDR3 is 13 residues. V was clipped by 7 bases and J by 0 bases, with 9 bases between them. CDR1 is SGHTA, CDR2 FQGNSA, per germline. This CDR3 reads CASKEQLNTEAFF. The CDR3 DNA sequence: TGTGCCAGCAAGGAGCAGCTGAACACTGAAGCTTTCTTT.

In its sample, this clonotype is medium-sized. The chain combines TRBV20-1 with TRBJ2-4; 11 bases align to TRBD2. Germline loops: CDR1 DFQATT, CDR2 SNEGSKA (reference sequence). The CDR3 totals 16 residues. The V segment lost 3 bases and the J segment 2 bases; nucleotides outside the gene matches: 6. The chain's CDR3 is CSASATSGGSKNIQYF. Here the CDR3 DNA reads TGCAGTGCTAGTGCCACTAGCGGGGGTTCCAAAAACATTCAGTACTTC.

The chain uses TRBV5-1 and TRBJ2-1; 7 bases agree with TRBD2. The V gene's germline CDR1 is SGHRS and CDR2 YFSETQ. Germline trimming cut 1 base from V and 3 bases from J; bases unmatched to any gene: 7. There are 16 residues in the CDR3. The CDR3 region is CASSLKGAGFYNEQFF. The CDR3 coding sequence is TGCGCCAGCAGCTTGAAGGGAGCGGGGTTCTACAATGAGCAGTTCTTC.

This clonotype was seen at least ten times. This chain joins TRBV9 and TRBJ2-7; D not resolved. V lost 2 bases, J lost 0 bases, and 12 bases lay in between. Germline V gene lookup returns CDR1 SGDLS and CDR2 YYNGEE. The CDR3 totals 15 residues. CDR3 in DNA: TGTGCCAGCAGCGTGGGTTATGAGAGCTCCTACGAGCAGTACTTC. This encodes CASSVGYESSYEQYF.

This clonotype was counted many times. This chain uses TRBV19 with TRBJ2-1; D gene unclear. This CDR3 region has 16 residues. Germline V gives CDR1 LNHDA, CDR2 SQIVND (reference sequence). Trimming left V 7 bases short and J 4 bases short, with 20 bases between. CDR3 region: CASIPSGLDPYNEQFF. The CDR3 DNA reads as TGTGCCAGTATCCCCTCCGGGCTAGACCCTTACAATGAGCAGTTCTTC.

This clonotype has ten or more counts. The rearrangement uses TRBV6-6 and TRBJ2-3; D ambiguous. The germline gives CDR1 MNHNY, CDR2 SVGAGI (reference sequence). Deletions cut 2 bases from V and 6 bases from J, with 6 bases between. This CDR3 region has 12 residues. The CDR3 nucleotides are TGTGCCAGCAGTTACCTACGGGATACGCAGTATTTT. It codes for CASSYLRDTQYF.

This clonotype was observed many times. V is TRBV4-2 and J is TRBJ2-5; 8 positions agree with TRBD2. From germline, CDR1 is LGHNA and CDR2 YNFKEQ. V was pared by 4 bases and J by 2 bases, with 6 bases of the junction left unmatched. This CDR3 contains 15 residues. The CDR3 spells CASSLGRGRQETQYF. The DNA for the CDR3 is TGTGCCAGCAGCCTCGGGAGGGGGAGGCAAGAGACCCAGTACTTC.

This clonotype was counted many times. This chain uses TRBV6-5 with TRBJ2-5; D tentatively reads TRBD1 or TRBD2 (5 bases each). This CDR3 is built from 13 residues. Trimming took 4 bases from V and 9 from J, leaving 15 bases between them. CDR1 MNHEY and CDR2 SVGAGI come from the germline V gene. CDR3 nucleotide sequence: TGTGCCAGCAGTTCGGTCCGGAGAGGGGCCCAGTACTTC. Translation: CASSSVRRGAQYF.

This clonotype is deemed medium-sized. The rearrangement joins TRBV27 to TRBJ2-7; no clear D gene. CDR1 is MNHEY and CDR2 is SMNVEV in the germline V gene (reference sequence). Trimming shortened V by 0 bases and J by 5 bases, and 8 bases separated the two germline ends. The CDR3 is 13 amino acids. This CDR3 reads CASSLSWGHEQYF. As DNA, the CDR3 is TGTGCCAGCAGTTTATCGTGGGGTCACGAGCAGTACTTC.

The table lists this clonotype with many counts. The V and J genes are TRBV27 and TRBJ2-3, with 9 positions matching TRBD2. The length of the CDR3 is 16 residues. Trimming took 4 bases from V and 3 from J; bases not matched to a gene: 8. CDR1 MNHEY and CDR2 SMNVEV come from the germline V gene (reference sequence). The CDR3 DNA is TGTGCCAGCAGTTCCAGGGGTAGCGGGAGAACAGATACGCAGTATTTT. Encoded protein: CASSSRGSGRTDTQYF.

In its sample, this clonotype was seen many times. CDR3 DNA sequence: TGTGCCACCAGTGATGGACAGCGGTCTGGCTACACCTTC. It yields the protein CATSDGQRSGYTF. J is TRBJ1-2 and V is TRBV24-1, with a possible D match to TRBD1 (6 bases). Germline V CDR1 and CDR2: KGHDR, SFDVKD. The CDR3 contains 13 residues. V was pared by 3 bases and J by 7 bases, with 11 bases between.

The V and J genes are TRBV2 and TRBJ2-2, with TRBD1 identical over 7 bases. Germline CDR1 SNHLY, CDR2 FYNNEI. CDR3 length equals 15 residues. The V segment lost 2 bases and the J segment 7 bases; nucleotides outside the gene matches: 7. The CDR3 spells CASSEFQGVDGELFF. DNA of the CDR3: TGTGCCAGCAGTGAATTCCAGGGGGTTGACGGGGAGCTGTTTTTT.

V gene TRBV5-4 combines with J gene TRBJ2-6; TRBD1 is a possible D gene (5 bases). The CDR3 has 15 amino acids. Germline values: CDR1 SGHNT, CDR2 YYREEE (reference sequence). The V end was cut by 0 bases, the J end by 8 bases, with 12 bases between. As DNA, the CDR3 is TGTGCCAGCAGCTTGGAACTGGGGCGGTCCAACGTCCTGACTTTC. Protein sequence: CASSLELGRSNVLTF.

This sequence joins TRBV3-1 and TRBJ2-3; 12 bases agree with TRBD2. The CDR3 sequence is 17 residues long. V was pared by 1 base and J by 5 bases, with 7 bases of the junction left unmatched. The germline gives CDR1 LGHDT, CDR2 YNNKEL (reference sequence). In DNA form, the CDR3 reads TGTGCCAGCAGCCAAGTACTGTCTAGCGGGAGGGTAGATACGCAGTATTTT. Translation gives CASSQVLSSGRVDTQYF.

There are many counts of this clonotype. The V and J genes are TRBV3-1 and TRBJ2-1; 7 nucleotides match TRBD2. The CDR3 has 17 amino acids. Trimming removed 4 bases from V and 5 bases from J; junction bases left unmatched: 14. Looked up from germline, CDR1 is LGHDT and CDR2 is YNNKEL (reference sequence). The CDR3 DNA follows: TGTGCCAGCAGCCCCCACGGCAGCGGGACCGTTGACAATGAGCAGTTCTTC. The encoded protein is CASSPHGSGTVDNEQFF.

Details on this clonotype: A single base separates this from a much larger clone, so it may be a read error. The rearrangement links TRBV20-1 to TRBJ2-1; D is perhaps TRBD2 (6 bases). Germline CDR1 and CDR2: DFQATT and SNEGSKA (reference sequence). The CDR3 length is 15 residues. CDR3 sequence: CSAKGLAQSYNEQIF. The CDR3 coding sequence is TGCAGTGCTAAAGGTCTAGCGCAGTCCTACAATGAGCAGATCTTC.

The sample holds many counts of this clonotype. CDR3 sequence reads: CSARDPTTHGYTF. Here the CDR3 DNA reads TGCAGTGCTAGAGATCCAACCACACATGGCTACACCTTC. The chain employs TRBV20-1 and TRBJ1-2; D ambiguous. This CDR3 has 13 residues. Germline loops: CDR1 DFQATT, CDR2 SNEGSKA (reference sequence). V dropped 0 bases and J dropped 6 bases, with 11 bases sitting between them.

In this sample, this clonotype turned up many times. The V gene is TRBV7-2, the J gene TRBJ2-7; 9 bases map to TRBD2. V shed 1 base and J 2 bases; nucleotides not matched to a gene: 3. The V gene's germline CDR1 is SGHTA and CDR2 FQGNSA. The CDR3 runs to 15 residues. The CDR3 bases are TGTGCCAGCAGCTTAGTTAGCGGGGGAACCTACGAGCAGTACTTC. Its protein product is CASSLVSGGTYEQYF. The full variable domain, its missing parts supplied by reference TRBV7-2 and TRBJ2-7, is GAGVSQSPSNKVTEKGKDVELRCDPISGHTALYWYRQSLGQGLEFLIYFQGNSAPDKSGLPSDRFSAERTGGSVSTLTIQRTQQEDSAVYLCASSLVSGGTYEQYFGPGTRLTVT.

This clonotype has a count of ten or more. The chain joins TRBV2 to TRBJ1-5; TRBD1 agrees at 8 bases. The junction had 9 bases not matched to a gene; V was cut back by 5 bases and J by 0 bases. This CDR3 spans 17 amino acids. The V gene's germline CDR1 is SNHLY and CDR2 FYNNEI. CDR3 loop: CASSHGTGGYSNQPQHF. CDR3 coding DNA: TGTGCCAGCAGTCACGGGACAGGAGGCTATAGCAATCAGCCCCAGCATTTT.

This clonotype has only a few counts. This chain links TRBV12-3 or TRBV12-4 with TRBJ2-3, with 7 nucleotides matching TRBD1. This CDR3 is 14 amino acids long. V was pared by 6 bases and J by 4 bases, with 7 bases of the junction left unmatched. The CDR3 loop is CASRKGAPADTQYF. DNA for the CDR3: TGTGCCAGCAGGAAGGGGGCGCCCGCAGATACGCAGTATTTT.

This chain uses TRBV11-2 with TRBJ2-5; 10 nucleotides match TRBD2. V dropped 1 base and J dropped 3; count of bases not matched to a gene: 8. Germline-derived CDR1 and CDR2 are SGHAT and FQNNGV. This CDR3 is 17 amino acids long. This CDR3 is CASSLVVAGGIKETQYF. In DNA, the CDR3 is TGTGCCAGCAGCTTAGTGGTAGCGGGGGGCATCAAAGAGACCCAGTACTTC.

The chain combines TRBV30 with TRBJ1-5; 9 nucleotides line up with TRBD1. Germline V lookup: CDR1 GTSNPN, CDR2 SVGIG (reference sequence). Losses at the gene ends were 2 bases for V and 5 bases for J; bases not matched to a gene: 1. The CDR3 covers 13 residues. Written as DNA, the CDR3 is TGTGCCTGGAGTCGACAGGGGGATCAGCCCCAGCATTTT. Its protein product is CAWSRQGDQPQHF. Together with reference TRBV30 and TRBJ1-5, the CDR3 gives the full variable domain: SQTIHQWPATLVQPVGSPLSLECTVEGTSNPNLYWYRQAAGRGLQLLFYSVGIGQISSEVPQNLSASRPQDRQFILSSKKLLLSDSGFYLCAWSRQGDQPQHFGDGTRLSIL.

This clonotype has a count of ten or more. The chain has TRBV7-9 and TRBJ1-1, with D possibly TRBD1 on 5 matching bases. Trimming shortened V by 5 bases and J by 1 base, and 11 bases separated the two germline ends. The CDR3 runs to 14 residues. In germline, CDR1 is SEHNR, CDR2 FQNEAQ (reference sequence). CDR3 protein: CASSIGAENTEAFF. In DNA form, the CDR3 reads TGTGCCAGCAGCATAGGGGCAGAGAACACTGAAGCTTTCTTT.